This T cell receptor beta chain was sequenced for a study of blood T cells in healthy people across ages (dated by TCRdb to the mid-2010s). Some background on the complete study: In model experiments, template switching captured about one uniquely barcoded TCR beta cDNA molecule for every two T cells. Age-related changes in TCR beta repertoire diversity were measured in the study by deep sequencing normalized with unique cDNA molecular identifiers. The donors were split into four age groups: young (average about 15 years), middle-aged (39), aged (about 56) and long-lived (82). Donors of different ages were randomly distributed across sequencing lanes to avoid experimental bias. Using the same blood draw, the study looked at two additional independent replicas of 1 million unique cDNA reads for two donors, one aged 18 to 30 and the other aged 80 or older. The paper's findings and limits, for the study overall: Estimates of total diversity based on one million sequenced T cells were considered lower bounds and underestimates. Because the CMV infection status of the donors was unknown, age-related changes in expanded clonotypes may potentially have been confounded. As age increased, observed TCR beta diversity per million T cells dropped in a roughly linear way, and a significant reduction was already evident by age around 41. Compared with the aged group, the long-lived group had more naive CD4+ T cells, fewer expanded clones and increased TCR diversity, suggesting age selection. Because profiling used bulk unsorted PBMCs, naive and antigen-experienced compartments could not be compared conclusively. The percentage of naive T cells measured by flow cytometry correlated strongly with observed TCR beta diversity.

Systemically healthy Caucasian individuals from Russia, about 38 in total and aged about 6 to 100 years, were included as donors. Ten milliliters of peripheral blood were drawn from each donor into EDTA-treated Vacutainer tubes. Ficoll-Paque density-gradient centrifugation was used to isolate PBMCs, with at least 6.5 million per sample. Trizol reagent was used to extract total RNA from the PBMCs, yielding at least 5 micrograms per sample. For every donor, an aliquot of PBMCs went through flow cytometry to measure the percentages of naive CD45RAhigh/CD27high T cells. Libraries were constructed by 5' RACE. For sequencing, an Illumina HiSeq 2500 was employed. A second about 7 to 12 cycle PCR used a sample-barcoded 5' primer and a J-beta primer mix. A template-switch 5' adaptor carrying 12 random nucleotides introduced a unique molecular identifier onto each TCR beta cDNA molecule. At least 2.5 million CDR3-containing paired-end reads were obtained from each sample. First-strand cDNA was synthesized from all RNA with the Mint cDNA synthesis kit, primed by a TRBC-specific oligonucleotide. Following uracil-DNA glycosylase treatment, a first 18-cycle PCR with universal primers M1SS and BC2_uni_R was performed on all cDNA. The study's own analysis went as follows. For normalization, 1 million high-quality reads were randomly selected from each sample, with every read carrying a distinct molecular identifier. Reads with shared molecular identifiers were discarded instead of being binned into consensus sequences. MiTCR, with a Q25 quality threshold and the strictest error-elimination algorithm, was used for CDR3 identification, clonotype clustering and error correction. Lower-bound total TCR beta diversity was estimated with a nonparametric unseen species model using Euler transformation. The public reads were run again by TCRdb, first through fastp at Q25 and then through MiXCR, and only productive beta chains were kept. Every CDR3 protein is listed once, alongside the most common genes and DNA of its rows. TCRdb assigned the V and J calls; the authors' analysis was not used. Here the sample has 450,000 to 700,000 distinct CDR3 sequences; approximately 27% occur a single time. The ten most abundant clones make up around a sixth of the sample.

On this clonotype itself: Its target antigen remains unknown. No per-base quality is available; no much larger clone lies one base away.

Per the germline V gene, MNHEY is the CDR1 and SVGEGT is the CDR2. Germline trimming amounts to 6 bases on V and 4 bases on J, with 7 as the count of junction bases outside the gene matches. CDR3 length: 15 amino acids, cysteine to phenylalanine. CDR3 DNA is the only sequence kept; it has 45 bases, read in frame from the first base. The chain couples TRBV6-2 or TRBV6-3 to TRBJ2-1, with 9 bases in between that match TRBD2. Sequencing used blood. The TCR comes from a woman in her 70s in good health. The bases are TGTGCCAGCAGGCCGAGCGGGGGGCATTACAATGAGCAGTTCTTC. Translated, this is CASRPSGGHYNEQFF.